This T cell receptor beta chain was profiled in a study of CD8 T cells in ankylosing spondylitis. This clonotype was counted at least ten times. This CDR3 has 15 amino acids. In germline, CDR1 is SNHLY, CDR2 FYNNEI. V gave up 3 bases and J gave up 2 bases, with 8 bases separating them. TCRdb ran MiXCR on the 5' RACE reads and lists one entry per CDR3 protein. The sample carries roughly 150,000 distinct CDR3 sequences, under 35% recorded once. This clonotype originated in a male donor with ankylosing spondylitis. Sample: synovial fluid, either unsorted or a sorted T cell fraction (not recorded which). The rearrangement uses TRBV2 and TRBJ2-6; D unresolved. CDR3 bases: TGTGCCAGCAGTGAGGAAGCGACTGGGGCCAACGTCCTGACTTTC. It encodes CASSEEATGANVLTF.